Sequencing of this T cell receptor beta chain was carried out in a study of blood T cell repertoires in COVID-19 (dated by TCRdb to 2020 to 2022). In terms of the full investigation: Samples covering the acute and convalescent phases of COVID-19 were provided by collaborators in the United States, Italy and Spain. A freely available public database, intended as a resource for researchers studying the immune response to SARS-CoV-2, is where the repertoires were released. Nearly every sample came with metadata listing a de-identified subject ID, COVID-19 status, age in years and sex. Samples were obtained from the ongoing ImmuneRACE study (first 160 participants) and from 1,000 to 1,500 subjects provided by 6 global collaborators. HLA class I and class II types, where available, came from metadata supplied by the sample provider rather than from assay-based typing. The prospective study material was composed of cDNA or gDNA derived from T cells, B-cell-depleted T cells, or PBMCs. The dataset comprised deeply sampled blood TCRbeta repertoires from subjects exposed to, actively infected with, or recovered from COVID-19.

Collaborating institutions collected whole blood in K2EDTA tubes following their own protocols. For TCRbeta analysis, collaborators shipped samples as frozen whole blood, isolated PBMCs, or DNA extracted from either of those sample types. This clone was seen once. Its antigen is currently not known. No much larger clone exists at a distance of one base, and base qualities are not known. TCRbeta CDR3 regions were amplified from genomic DNA using the immunoSEQ Assay, a bias-controlled multiplex PCR. In the original analysis: The number of nucleated cells in each sample was estimated from the amplification of reference gene primers within the assay. To quantify the absolute abundance of each unique TCRbeta CDR3 rearrangement, sequence reads were collapsed and filtered. For each sample, productive Simpson clonality was calculated by taking the square root of Simpson's diversity index across productive rearrangements. Imported from immuneACCESS, the table was reduced by TCRdb to in-frame sequences with V and J called. These copies leave out some clones; in studies compared against another copy, an unresolved V gene accounts for under half, and the cause of the remainder is not known. That table supplies the V and J calls and clone size; D and trimming were determined from the DNA. The sample table shows around 500,000 clones, and roughly 85% are seen once. The top ten clonotypes cover under 4% of the sample.

Reading from cysteine to phenylalanine, the CDR3 counts 16 amino acids. Left in the record is the CDR3 DNA by itself, 48 bases read in frame from the first base. Trimming removed 0 bases from V and 13 bases from J, leaving 25 bases between the germline ends. According to the germline V gene, CDR1 reads SGDLS and CDR2 reads YYNGEE. Study-level results and caveats: The amount of clinical and demographic metadata varied by source and participant and was provided uncurated.

The clonotype was recovered from a human donor in a cohort sampled during active COVID-19. The sequence links TRBV9 to TRBJ1-1; TRBD1 is a possible D gene, resting on 6 matching bases. The sample was peripheral blood. The DNA sequence reads TGTGCCAGCAGCGTAGAAGCCTTGGGTGGCGATAAAGGGGGTTTCTTT. The translation is CASSVEALGGDKGGFF.